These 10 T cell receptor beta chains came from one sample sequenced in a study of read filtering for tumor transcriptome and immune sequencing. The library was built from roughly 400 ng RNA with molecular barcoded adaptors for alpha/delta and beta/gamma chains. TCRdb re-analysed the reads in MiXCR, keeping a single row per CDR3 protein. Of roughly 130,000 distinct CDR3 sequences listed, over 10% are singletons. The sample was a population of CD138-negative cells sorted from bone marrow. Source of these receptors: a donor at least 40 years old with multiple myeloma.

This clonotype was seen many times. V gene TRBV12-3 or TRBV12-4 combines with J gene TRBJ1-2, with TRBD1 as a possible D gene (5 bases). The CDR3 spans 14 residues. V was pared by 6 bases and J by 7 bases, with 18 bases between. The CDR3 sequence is CASRGDSRESGYTF. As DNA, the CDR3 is TGTGCCAGCAGAGGGGACTCCAGGGAAAGTGGCTACACCTTC.

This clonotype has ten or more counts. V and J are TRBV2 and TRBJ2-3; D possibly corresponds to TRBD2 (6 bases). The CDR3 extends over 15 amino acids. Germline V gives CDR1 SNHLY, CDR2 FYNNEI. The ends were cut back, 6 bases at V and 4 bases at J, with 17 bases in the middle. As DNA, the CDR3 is TGTGCCAGCAGGGGGGGTAATGGGCCAGCAGATACGCAGTATTTT. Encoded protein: CASRGGNGPADTQYF.

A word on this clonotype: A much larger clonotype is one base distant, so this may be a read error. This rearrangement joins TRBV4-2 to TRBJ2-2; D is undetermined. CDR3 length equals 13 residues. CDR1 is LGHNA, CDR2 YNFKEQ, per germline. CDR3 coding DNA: TGTGCCGGCAGCCAAGAATCCTTCAGGGAGCTGTTTTTT. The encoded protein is CAGSQESFRELFF.

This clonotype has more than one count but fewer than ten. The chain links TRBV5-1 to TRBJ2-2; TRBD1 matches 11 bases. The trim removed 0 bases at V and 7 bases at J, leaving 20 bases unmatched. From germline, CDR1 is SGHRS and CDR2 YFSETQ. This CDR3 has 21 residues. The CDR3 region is CASSLAGQGAQFGLRFGELFF. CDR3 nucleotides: TGCGCCAGCAGCTTGGCCGGACAGGGGGCGCAATTCGGGCTACGTTTCGGGGAGCTGTTTTTT.

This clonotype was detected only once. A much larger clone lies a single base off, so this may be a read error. The CDR3 bases are TGTGCCGGCAGCCGTCCGTCTGGACGGGAGACCCAGTACTTC. Encoded protein: CAGSRPSGRETQYF. V is TRBV3-1 and J is TRBJ2-5, with D hard to call. The CDR3 is made up of 14 amino acids. Germline loops: CDR1 LGHDT, CDR2 YNNKEL (reference sequence).

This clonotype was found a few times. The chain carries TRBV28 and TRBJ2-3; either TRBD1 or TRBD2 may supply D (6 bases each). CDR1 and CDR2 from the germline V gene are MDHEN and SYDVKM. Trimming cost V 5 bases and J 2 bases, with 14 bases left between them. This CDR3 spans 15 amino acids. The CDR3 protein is CASSPGGGYTDTQYF. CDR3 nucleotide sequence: TGTGCCAGCAGTCCCGGAGGGGGTTACACAGATACGCAGTATTTT.

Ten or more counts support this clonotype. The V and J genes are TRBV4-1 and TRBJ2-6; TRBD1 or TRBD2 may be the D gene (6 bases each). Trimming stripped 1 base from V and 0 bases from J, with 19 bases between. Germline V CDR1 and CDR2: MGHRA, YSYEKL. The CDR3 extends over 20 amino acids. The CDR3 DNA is TGCGCCAGCAGCCAAGTTGGGCTAAAGGGGGGCCCCTCTGGGGCCAACGTCCTGACTTTC. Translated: CASSQVGLKGGPSGANVLTF.

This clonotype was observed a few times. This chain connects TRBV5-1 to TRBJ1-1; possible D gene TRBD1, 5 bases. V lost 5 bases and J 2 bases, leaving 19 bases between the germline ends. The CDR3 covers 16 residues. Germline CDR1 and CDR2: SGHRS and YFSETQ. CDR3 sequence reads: CASSKGGGVFNTEAFF. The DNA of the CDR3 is TGCGCCAGCAGTAAGGGTGGGGGGGTATTCAACACTGAAGCTTTCTTT.

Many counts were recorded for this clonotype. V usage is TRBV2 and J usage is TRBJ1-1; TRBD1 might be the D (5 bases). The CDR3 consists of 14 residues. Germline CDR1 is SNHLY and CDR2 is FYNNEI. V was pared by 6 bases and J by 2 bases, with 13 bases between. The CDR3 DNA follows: TGTGCCAGCAGGGTCAGGGAACGAAACACTGAAGCTTTCTTT. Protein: CASRVRERNTEAFF.

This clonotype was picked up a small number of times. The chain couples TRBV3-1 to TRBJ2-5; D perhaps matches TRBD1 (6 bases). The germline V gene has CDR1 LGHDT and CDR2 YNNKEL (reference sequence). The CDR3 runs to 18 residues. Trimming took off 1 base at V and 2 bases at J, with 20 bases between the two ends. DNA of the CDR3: TGTGCCAGCAGCCAAGCCCTCCAGGGTGGGGGACATCAAGAGACCCAGTACTTC. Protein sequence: CASSQALQGGGHQETQYF.